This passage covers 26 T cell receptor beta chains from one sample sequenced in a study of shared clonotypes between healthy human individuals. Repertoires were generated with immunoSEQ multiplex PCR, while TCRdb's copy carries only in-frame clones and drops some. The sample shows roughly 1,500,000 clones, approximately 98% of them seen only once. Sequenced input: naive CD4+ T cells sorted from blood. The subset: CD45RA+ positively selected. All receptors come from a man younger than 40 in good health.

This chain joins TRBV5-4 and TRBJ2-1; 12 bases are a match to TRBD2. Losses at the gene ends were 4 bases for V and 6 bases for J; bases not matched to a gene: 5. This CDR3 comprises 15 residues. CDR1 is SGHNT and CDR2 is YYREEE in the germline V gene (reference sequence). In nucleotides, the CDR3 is TGTGCCAGCAGCAAGACTAGCGGGAGACCCAATGAGCAGTTCTTC. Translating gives CASSKTSGRPNEQFF.

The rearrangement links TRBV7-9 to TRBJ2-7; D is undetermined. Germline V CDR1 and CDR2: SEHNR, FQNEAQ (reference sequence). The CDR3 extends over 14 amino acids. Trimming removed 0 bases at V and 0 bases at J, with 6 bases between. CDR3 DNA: TGTGCCAGCAGCTTAGCACGGAGCTCCTACGAGCAGTACTTC. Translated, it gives CASSLARSSYEQYF.

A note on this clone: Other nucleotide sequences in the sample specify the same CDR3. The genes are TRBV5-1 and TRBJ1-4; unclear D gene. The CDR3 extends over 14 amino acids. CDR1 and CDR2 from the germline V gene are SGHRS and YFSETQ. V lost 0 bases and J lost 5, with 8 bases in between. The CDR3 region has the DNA TGCGCCAGCAGCTTGGGCACATTGAATGAAAAACTGTTTTTT. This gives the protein CASSLGTLNEKLFF.

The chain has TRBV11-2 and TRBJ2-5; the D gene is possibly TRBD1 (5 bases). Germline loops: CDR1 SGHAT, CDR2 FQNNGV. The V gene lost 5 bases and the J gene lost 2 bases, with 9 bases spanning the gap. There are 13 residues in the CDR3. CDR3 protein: CASSQGAQETQYF. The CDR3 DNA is TGTGCCAGCAGCCAGGGTGCACAAGAGACCCAGTACTTC.

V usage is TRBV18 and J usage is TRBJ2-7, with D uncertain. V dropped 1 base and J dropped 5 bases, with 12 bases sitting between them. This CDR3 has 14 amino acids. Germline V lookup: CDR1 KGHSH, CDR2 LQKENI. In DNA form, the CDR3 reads TGTGCCAGCTCACCACAGGCTGGGCTCGACGAGCAGTACTTC. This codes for CASSPQAGLDEQYF.

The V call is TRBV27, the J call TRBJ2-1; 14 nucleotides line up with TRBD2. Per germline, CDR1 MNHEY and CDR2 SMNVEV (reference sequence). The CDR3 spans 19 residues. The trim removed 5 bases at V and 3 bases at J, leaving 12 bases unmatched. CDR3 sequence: CASSPPGLAGVGGYNEQFF. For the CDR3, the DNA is TGTGCCAGCAGTCCACCGGGACTAGCGGGAGTCGGCGGCTACAATGAGCAGTTCTTC.

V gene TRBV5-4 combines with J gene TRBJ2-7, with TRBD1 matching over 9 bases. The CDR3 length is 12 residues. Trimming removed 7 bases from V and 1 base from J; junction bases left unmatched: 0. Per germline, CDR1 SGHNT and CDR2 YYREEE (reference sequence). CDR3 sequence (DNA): TGTGCCAGCGGACAGGGGTCCTACGAGCAGTACTTC. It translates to CASGQGSYEQYF.

CDR3 protein: CASSLARDTPGSGANVLTF. The CDR3 DNA is TGTGCCAGCAGCTTAGCAAGGGACACCCCGGGATCTGGGGCCAACGTCCTGACTTTC. The chain couples TRBV7-9 to TRBJ2-6, with a tentative D call TRBD1 (6 bases). Germline CDR1 reads SEHNR; CDR2 reads FQNEAQ (reference sequence). Trimming took off 0 bases at V and 1 base at J, with 16 bases between the two ends. CDR3 length: 19 residues.

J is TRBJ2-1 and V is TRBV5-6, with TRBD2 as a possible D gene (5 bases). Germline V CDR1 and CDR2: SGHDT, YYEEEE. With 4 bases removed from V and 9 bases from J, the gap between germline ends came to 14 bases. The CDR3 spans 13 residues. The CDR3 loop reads CASSPLDRPEQFF. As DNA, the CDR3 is TGTGCCAGCAGCCCACTAGATCGCCCTGAGCAGTTCTTC.

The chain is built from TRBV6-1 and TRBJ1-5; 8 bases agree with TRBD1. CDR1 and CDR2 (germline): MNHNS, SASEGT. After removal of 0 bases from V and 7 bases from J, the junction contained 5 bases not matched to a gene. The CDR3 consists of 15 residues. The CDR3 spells CASSEATGGGQPQHF. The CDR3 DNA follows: TGTGCCAGCAGTGAAGCCACAGGGGGAGGCCAGCCCCAGCATTTT.

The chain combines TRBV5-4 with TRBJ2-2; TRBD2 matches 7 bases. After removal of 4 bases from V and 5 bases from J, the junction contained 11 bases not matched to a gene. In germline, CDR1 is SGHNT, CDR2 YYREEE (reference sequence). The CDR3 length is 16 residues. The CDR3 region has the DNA TGTGCCAGCAGCGCACTGGGCGGGAGTAAGACCGGGGAGCTGTTTTTT. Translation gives CASSALGGSKTGELFF.

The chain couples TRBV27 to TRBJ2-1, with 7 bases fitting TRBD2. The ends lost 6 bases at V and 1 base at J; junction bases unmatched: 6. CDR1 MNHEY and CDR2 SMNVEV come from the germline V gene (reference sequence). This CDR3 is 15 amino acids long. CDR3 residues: CASRILAHSYNEQFF. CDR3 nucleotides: TGTGCCAGCAGGATACTAGCGCATTCCTACAATGAGCAGTTCTTC.

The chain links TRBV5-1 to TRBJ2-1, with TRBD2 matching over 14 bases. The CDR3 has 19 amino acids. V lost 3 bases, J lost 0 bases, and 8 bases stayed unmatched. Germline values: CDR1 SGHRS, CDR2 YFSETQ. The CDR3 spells CASSYGTSGSPSSYNEQFF. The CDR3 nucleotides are TGCGCCAGCAGCTACGGGACTAGCGGGAGCCCTAGCTCCTACAATGAGCAGTTCTTC.

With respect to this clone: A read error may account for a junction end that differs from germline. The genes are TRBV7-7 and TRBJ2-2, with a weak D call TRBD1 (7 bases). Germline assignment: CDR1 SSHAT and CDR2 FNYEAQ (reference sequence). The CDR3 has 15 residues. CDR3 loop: CASSTDRDYTGELFF. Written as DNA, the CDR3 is TGTGCTAGCAGCACAGACAGGGACTACACCGGGGAGCTGTTTTTT. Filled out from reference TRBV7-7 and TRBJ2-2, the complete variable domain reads GAGVSQSPRYKVTKRGQDVTLRCDPISSHATLYWYQQALGQGPEFLTYFNYEAQPDKSGLPSDRFSAERPEGSISTLTIQRTEQRDSAMYRCASSTDRDYTGELFFGEGSRLTVL.

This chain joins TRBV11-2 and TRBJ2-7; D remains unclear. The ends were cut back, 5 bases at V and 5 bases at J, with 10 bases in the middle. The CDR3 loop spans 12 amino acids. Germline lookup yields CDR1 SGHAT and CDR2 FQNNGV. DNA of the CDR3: TGTGCCAGCAGCCTTCCAATCCACGAGCAGTACTTC. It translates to CASSLPIHEQYF.

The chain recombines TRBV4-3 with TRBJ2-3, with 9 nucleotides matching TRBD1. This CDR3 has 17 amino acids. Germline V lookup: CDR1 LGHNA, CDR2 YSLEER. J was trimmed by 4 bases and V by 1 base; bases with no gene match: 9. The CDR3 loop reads CASSQAYKQGAADTQYF. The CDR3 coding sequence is TGCGCCAGCAGCCAAGCCTATAAACAGGGGGCGGCAGATACGCAGTATTTT.

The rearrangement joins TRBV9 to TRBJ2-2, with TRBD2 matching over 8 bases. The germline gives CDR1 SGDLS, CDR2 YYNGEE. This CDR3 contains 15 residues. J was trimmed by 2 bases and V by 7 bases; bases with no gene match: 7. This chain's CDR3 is CASAVREGNTGELFF. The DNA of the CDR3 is TGTGCCAGCGCGGTTCGGGAGGGAAACACCGGGGAGCTGTTTTTT. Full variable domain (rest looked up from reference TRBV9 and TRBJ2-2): DSGVTQTPKHLITATGQRVTLRCSPRSGDLSVYWYQQSLDQGLQFLIQYYNGEERAKGNILERFSAQQFPDLHSELNLSSLELGDSALYFCASAVREGNTGELFFGEGSRLTVL.

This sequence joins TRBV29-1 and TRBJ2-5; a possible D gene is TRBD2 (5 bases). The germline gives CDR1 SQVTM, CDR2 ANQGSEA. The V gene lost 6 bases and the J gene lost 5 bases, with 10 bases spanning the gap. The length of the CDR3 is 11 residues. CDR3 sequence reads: CSVGVTETQYF. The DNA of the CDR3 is TGCAGCGTCGGGGTTACGGAGACCCAGTACTTC.

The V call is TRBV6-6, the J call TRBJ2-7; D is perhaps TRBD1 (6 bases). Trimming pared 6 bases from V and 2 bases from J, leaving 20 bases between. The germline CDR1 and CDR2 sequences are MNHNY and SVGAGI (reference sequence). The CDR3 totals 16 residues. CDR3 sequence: CASSSPRGRGTYEQYF. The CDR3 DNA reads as TGTGCCAGCAGCTCTCCCAGGGGCCGGGGTACCTACGAGCAGTACTTC.

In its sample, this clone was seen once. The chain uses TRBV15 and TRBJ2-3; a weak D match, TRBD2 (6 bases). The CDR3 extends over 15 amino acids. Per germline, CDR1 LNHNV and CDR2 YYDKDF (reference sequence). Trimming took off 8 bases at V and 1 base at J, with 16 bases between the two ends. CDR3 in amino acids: CATRVSGEGTDTQYF. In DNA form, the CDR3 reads TGTGCCACCCGGGTGTCGGGAGAGGGCACAGATACGCAGTATTTT. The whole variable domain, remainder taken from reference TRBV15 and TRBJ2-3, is DAMVIQNPRYQVTQFGKPVTLSCSQTLNHNVMYWYQQKSSQAPKLLFHYYDKDFNNEADTPDNFQSRRPNTSFCFLDIRSPGLGDTAMYLCATRVSGEGTDTQYFGPGTRLTVL.

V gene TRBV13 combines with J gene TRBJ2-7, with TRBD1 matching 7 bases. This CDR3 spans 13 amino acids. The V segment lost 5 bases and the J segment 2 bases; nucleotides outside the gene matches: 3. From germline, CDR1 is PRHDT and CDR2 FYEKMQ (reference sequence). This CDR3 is CASSIGQAYEQYF. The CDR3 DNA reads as TGTGCCAGCAGCATCGGACAGGCCTACGAGCAGTACTTC.

In DNA form, the CDR3 reads TGTGCCAGCAGTGGGCCGACAGGGCCCTCCTACAATGAGCAGTTCTTC. This translates into CASSGPTGPSYNEQFF. The V and J genes are TRBV25-1 and TRBJ2-1, with TRBD1 matching over 7 bases. The CDR3 runs 16 residues. Trimming cost V 4 bases and J 0 bases; bases outside gene matches: 6. Germline-derived CDR1 and CDR2 are MGHDK and SYGVNS.

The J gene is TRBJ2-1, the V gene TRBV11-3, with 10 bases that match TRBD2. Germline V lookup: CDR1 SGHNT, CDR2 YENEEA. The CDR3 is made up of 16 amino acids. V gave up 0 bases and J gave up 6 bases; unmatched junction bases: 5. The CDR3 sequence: CASSLDPLAGANEQFF. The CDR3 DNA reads TGTGCCAGCAGCTTAGATCCCCTAGCGGGAGCCAATGAGCAGTTCTTC.

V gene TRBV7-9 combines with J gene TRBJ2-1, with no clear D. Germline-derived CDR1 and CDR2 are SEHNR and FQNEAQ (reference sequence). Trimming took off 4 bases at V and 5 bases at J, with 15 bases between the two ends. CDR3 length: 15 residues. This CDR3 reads CASSSRGRQDNEQFF. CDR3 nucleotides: TGTGCCAGCAGCTCCCGCGGAAGGCAAGACAATGAGCAGTTCTTC.

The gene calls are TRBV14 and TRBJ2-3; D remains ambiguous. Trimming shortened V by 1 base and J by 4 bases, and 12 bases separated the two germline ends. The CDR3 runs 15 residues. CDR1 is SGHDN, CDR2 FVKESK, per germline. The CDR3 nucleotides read TGTGCCAGCAGCCAAGGACACCCCCTCGCAGATACGCAGTATTTT. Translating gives CASSQGHPLADTQYF.

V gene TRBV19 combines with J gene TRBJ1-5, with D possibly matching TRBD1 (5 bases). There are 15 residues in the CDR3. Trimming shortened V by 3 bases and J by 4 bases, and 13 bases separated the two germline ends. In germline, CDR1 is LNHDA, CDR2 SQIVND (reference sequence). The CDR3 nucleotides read TGTGCCAGTAGTATTTCGGGGCAGGCAAATCAGCCCCAGCATTTT. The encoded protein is CASSISGQANQPQHF.